These 29 T cell receptor beta chains came from one sample sequenced in a study of shared clonotypes between healthy human individuals (dated by TCRdb to the early 2020s). The library was made by the immunoSEQ multiplex PCR assay. What TCRdb holds here is the immuneACCESS table cut down to in-frame rearrangements. Part of the clones is not present; checked against another copy, under half of the missing clones reflect an unresolved V gene, and the others are unexplained. The sample contains 600,000 to 750,000 clones, less than 95% of them found a single time. Of the sample, about 33% is held by the ten largest clones. The sample was memory CD8+ T cells from PBMCs. The cell subset or site label for this specimen denotes: CD45RO+ cells pooled with CCR7-negative TemRA cells. These receptors were taken from a young man in good health. Some clones in this sample may be carry-over from other donors' samples.

V and J are TRBV15 and TRBJ1-5; 7 positions agree with TRBD1. CDR3 length: 14 residues. With 5 bases clipped from V and 5 bases from J, the junction kept 6 bases outside the gene matches. The germline CDR1 and CDR2 sequences are LNHNV and YYDKDF (reference sequence). The CDR3 region is CATSGRTGHQPQHF. The CDR3 coding sequence is TGTGCCACCAGCGGACGGACAGGCCATCAGCCCCAGCATTTT.

The chain carries TRBV28 and TRBJ2-7; maybe TRBD1 (6 bases). Trimming pared 3 bases from V and 1 base from J, leaving 19 bases between. The CDR3 sequence is 17 residues long. Germline V gene data show CDR1 as MDHEN and CDR2 as SYDVKM. Here the CDR3 DNA reads TGTGCCAGCAGTTTTCGGGCCCCAGGGGTTGCTTCCTACGAGCAGTACTTC. Protein: CASSFRAPGVASYEQYF.

The chain recombines TRBV7-9 with TRBJ2-1, with 8 bases matching TRBD1. Germline CDR1 and CDR2: SEHNR and FQNEAQ (reference sequence). V dropped 6 bases and J dropped 5; count of bases not matched to a gene: 3. The CDR3 is made up of 13 amino acids. Here the CDR3 DNA reads TGTGCCAGCAGGGACAGGGCCAACAATGAGCAGTTCTTC. It translates to CASRDRANNEQFF.

The chain recombines TRBV29-1 with TRBJ1-1; D is unclear. Trimming cost V 7 bases and J 4 bases, with 10 bases left between them. CDR3 size: 11 residues. The germline V gene encodes CDR1 SQVTM and CDR2 ANQGSEA. CDR3: CSARVGTEAFF. The CDR3 DNA reads as TGCAGCGCCCGAGTAGGCACTGAAGCTTTCTTT.

CDR3 sequence reads: CASSLSPGGRDTEAFF. The DNA for the CDR3 is TGTGCCAGCAGCCTAAGCCCGGGGGGTCGGGACACTGAAGCTTTCTTT. The gene calls are TRBV9 and TRBJ1-1; D might be TRBD1 (5 bases). Germline V lookup: CDR1 SGDLS, CDR2 YYNGEE. V was clipped by 4 bases and J by 3 bases, with 19 bases between them. The CDR3 loop spans 16 amino acids.

About this clone itself: Other nucleotide sequences in the sample specify the same CDR3. For the CDR3, the DNA is TGTGCCAGTAGTATCGGGACCGCCTACGAGCAGTACTTC. The encoded protein is CASSIGTAYEQYF. The V call is TRBV19, the J call TRBJ2-7; possibly TRBD1 or TRBD2 for D (5 bases each). With 3 bases removed from V and 2 bases from J, the gap between germline ends came to 8 bases. Germline V gene data show CDR1 as LNHDA and CDR2 as SQIVND (reference sequence). CDR3 length: 13 amino acids.

The rearrangement joins TRBV28 to TRBJ2-1, with D tentatively TRBD2 (5 bases). The CDR3 contains 14 residues. Germline V gene data show CDR1 as MDHEN and CDR2 as SYDVKM. V shed 5 bases and J shed 8 bases, with 16 bases lying between them. Here the CDR3 reads CASSTLEAPYEQFF. The CDR3 DNA follows: TGTGCCAGCAGTACACTAGAGGCTCCCTATGAGCAGTTCTTC.

The V and J genes are TRBV5-6 and TRBJ2-1; D might be TRBD1 or TRBD2, each matching 5 bases. Germline CDR1 and CDR2: SGHDT and YYEEEE. The CDR3 runs 12 residues. Trimming removed 4 bases from V and 9 bases from J, with 11 bases in between. The CDR3 sequence is CASSPGRTEQFF. The CDR3 bases are TGTGCCAGCAGCCCGGGACGGACTGAGCAGTTCTTC.

V and J are TRBV6-4 and TRBJ1-1, with 9 bases identical to TRBD1. Germline CDR1 is MRHNA and CDR2 is SNTAGT. V was pared by 5 bases and J by 4 bases, with 8 bases of the junction left unmatched. CDR3 length: 15 amino acids. The CDR3 sequence: CASSYRGRGGTEAFF. CDR3 in DNA: TGTGCCAGCAGTTACAGGGGGCGCGGCGGCACTGAAGCTTTCTTT.

This clone was counted once. This chain links TRBV11-3 with TRBJ2-1, with 9 nucleotides matching TRBD2. Germline assignment: CDR1 SGHNT and CDR2 YENEEA. Trimming removed 5 bases from V and 6 bases from J; junction bases left unmatched: 5. The CDR3 extends over 14 amino acids. The CDR3 region is CASSRAGGLNEQFF. The CDR3 nucleotides are TGTGCCAGCAGCCGAGCGGGAGGTCTCAATGAGCAGTTCTTC.

The chain employs TRBV27 and TRBJ2-1, with D maybe TRBD2 (6 bases). The germline CDR1 and CDR2 sequences are MNHEY and SMNVEV (reference sequence). V shed 6 bases and J shed 9 bases, with 18 bases lying between them. This CDR3 has 14 amino acids. DNA for the CDR3: TGTGCCAGCAGCCCTATCTTCACAGCGGGTGAGCAGTTCTTC. Amino acids: CASSPIFTAGEQFF.

J is TRBJ2-7 and V is TRBV7-6; maybe TRBD2 (5 bases). The CDR3 is made up of 15 amino acids. V lost 1 base, J lost 3 bases, and 13 bases lay in between. CDR1 is SGHVS and CDR2 is FNYEAQ in the germline V gene. The CDR3 spells CASSLDPGMYYEQYF. CDR3 nucleotides: TGTGCCAGCAGCTTAGATCCGGGGATGTACTACGAGCAGTACTTC.

The CDR3 nucleotides read TGCGCCAGCAGTGAGTCATTGGCTAGCGGGATCTACGAGCAGTACTTC. Translation gives CASSESLASGIYEQYF. The genes are TRBV10-2 and TRBJ2-7, with 9 bases that match TRBD2. J was trimmed by 3 bases and V by 0 bases; bases with no gene match: 6. Germline assignment: CDR1 WSHSY and CDR2 SAAADI. This CDR3 has 16 amino acids.

The chain couples TRBV2 to TRBJ2-1; 9 positions match TRBD2. The germline CDR1 and CDR2 sequences are SNHLY and FYNNEI. Unmatched junction bases numbered 11, after V lost 2 bases and J lost 6 bases. The CDR3 length is 17 residues. CDR3 in amino acids: CASSEFRLAGIVNEQFF. CDR3 DNA sequence: TGTGCCAGCAGTGAATTTCGCCTAGCGGGAATCGTCAATGAGCAGTTCTTC.

The chain joins TRBV2 to TRBJ1-3; D gene uncertain. The CDR3 length is 17 residues. V was shortened by 0 bases and J by 0 bases, with 12 bases between the two germline ends. Germline CDR1 and CDR2: SNHLY and FYNNEI. CDR3 sequence reads: CASSEALPRSSGNTIYF. The CDR3 DNA reads as TGTGCCAGCAGTGAAGCGCTTCCTAGGAGCTCTGGAAACACCATATATTTT.

The chain links TRBV6-1 to TRBJ2-2; possibly TRBD1 for D (5 bases). Germline CDR1 is MNHNS and CDR2 is SASEGT. The germline V and J ends were trimmed by 1 base and 1 base, with 10 bases remaining between them. This CDR3 is 16 amino acids long. In DNA form, the CDR3 reads TGTGCCAGCAGTGAAGATCCAGGGCAGAACACCGGGGAGCTGTTTTTT. It translates to CASSEDPGQNTGELFF.

J is TRBJ2-3 and V is TRBV11-2; 11 bases align to TRBD2. This CDR3 has 16 amino acids. With V trimmed by 5 bases and J by 2 bases, 6 bases remained unmatched. The germline V gene has CDR1 SGHAT and CDR2 FQNNGV. DNA for the CDR3: TGTGCCAGCAGCGCGCGGACTAGCGGGTACACAGATACGCAGTATTTT. It yields the protein CASSARTSGYTDTQYF. Combining the CDR3 with reference TRBV11-2 and TRBJ2-3 gives the whole variable domain EAGVAQSPRYKIIEKRQSVAFWCNPISGHATLYWYQQILGQGPKLLIQFQNNGVVDDSQLPKDRFSAERLKGVDSTLKIQPAKLEDSAVYLCASSARTSGYTDTQYFGPGTRLTVL.

The V gene is TRBV5-3, the J gene TRBJ1-1; tentative D call: TRBD1 (6 bases). TRBV5-3 is designated an ORF whose function remains uncertain. Trimming shortened V by 8 bases and J by 1 base, and 12 bases separated the two germline ends. CDR3 length: 13 amino acids. CDR3 nucleotide sequence: TGTGCCAGCAGCGGGACACCGAACACTGAAGCTTTCTTT. Residues: CASSGTPNTEAFF.

V usage is TRBV27 and J usage is TRBJ2-7; 7 positions agree with TRBD2. Germline CDR1 MNHEY, CDR2 SMNVEV (reference sequence). The CDR3 extends over 14 amino acids. Losses at the gene ends were 4 bases for V and 5 bases for J; bases not matched to a gene: 8. The CDR3 DNA sequence: TGTGCCAGCAGTTGGGAGGGTTCTGTAAACGAGCAGTACTTC. This translates into CASSWEGSVNEQYF.

This chain joins TRBV28 and TRBJ2-7, with 9 bases that match TRBD2. The germline V gene has CDR1 MDHEN and CDR2 SYDVKM. V lost 3 bases to trimming and J lost 2 bases; unmatched junction nucleotides: 5. The length of the CDR3 is 15 residues. The CDR3 sequence: CASSFMTSGPYEQYF. CDR3 DNA sequence: TGTGCCAGCAGTTTTATGACTAGCGGACCCTACGAGCAGTACTTC. Together with reference TRBV28 and TRBJ2-7, the CDR3 gives the full variable domain: DVKVTQSSRYLVKRTGEKVFLECVQDMDHENMFWYRQDPGLGLRLIYFSYDVKMKEKGDIPEGYSVSREKKERFSLILESASTNQTSMYLCASSFMTSGPYEQYFGPGTRLTVT.

The chain uses TRBV30 and TRBJ1-3, with D hard to call. Deletions cut 0 bases from V and 9 bases from J, with 12 bases between. CDR3 length equals 13 residues. Germline lookup yields CDR1 GTSNPN and CDR2 SVGIG (reference sequence). The CDR3 protein is CAWSVGVKGTIYF. CDR3 nucleotides: TGTGCCTGGAGTGTCGGCGTAAAAGGCACCATATATTTT.

This sequence joins TRBV2 and TRBJ2-5, with TRBD1 matching 7 bases. Per the germline V gene, CDR1 is SNHLY and CDR2 is FYNNEI. V was clipped by 2 bases and J by 5 bases; unmatched bases: 5. CDR3 length: 14 amino acids. The CDR3 loop reads CASSETGVGETQYF. As DNA, the CDR3 is TGTGCCAGCAGTGAAACAGGGGTCGGGGAGACCCAGTACTTC.

This clone was found many times. This chain uses TRBV28 with TRBJ2-1; D uncertain. CDR3 size: 12 residues. The V gene's germline CDR1 is MDHEN and CDR2 SYDVKM. V was shortened by 3 bases and J by 8 bases, with 8 bases between the two germline ends. The DNA of the CDR3 is TGTGCCAGCAGTTTTCAAAGCCATGAGCAGTTCTTC. Translation gives CASSFQSHEQFF.

This chain joins TRBV9 and TRBJ2-1, with 8 bases fitting TRBD2. Unmatched junction bases numbered 16, after V lost 2 bases and J lost 3 bases. The CDR3 is made up of 19 amino acids. Germline V lookup: CDR1 SGDLS, CDR2 YYNGEE. CDR3 region: CASSVPAGDNPSLYNEQFF. The CDR3 DNA reads TGTGCCAGCAGCGTGCCAGCGGGAGATAACCCTAGCCTCTACAATGAGCAGTTCTTC.

The table lists this clone with a count of one. The rearrangement uses TRBV4-3 and TRBJ2-3, with D unclear. In germline, CDR1 is LGHNA, CDR2 YSLEER. The CDR3 has 15 amino acids. Trimming took 0 bases from V and 0 from J, leaving 7 bases between them. CDR3: CASSQDGASTDTQYF. CDR3 sequence (DNA): TGCGCCAGCAGCCAAGATGGTGCCAGCACAGATACGCAGTATTTT.

This chain uses TRBV13 with TRBJ1-5; D remains unclear. Trimming took 2 bases from V and 3 from J, leaving 11 bases between them. Germline V CDR1 and CDR2: PRHDT, FYEKMQ (reference sequence). This CDR3 has 15 amino acids. The CDR3 DNA reads as TGTGCCAGCAGCTTATCCGGCAGCGACAATCAGCCCCAGCATTTT. It encodes CASSLSGSDNQPQHF.

The rearrangement joins TRBV29-1 to TRBJ2-5; 8 nucleotides match TRBD2. This CDR3 comprises 15 residues. Trimming took 2 bases from V and 5 from J; bases not matched to a gene: 10. The germline V gene has CDR1 SQVTM and CDR2 ANQGSEA. This chain's CDR3 is CSVEIGSGGGETQYF. For the CDR3, the DNA is TGCAGCGTTGAAATCGGGAGCGGGGGCGGGGAGACCCAGTACTTC.

The genes are TRBV15 and TRBJ2-7; possibly TRBD2 for D (6 bases). In germline, CDR1 is LNHNV, CDR2 YYDKDF (reference sequence). The CDR3 is made up of 13 amino acids. Trimming removed 1 base at V and 7 bases at J, with 11 bases between. The CDR3 DNA is TGTGCCACCAGCAGAGCTCGGGGGACGGAGCAGTACTTC. Its protein product is CATSRARGTEQYF.

V is TRBV2 and J is TRBJ2-7, with a tentative D call TRBD1 (5 bases). CDR1 and CDR2 (germline): SNHLY, FYNNEI. V dropped 2 bases and J dropped 3 bases, with 11 bases sitting between them. CDR3 length equals 14 residues. CDR3 in DNA: TGTGCCAGCAGTGAATCGGCAGGGTACTACGAGCAGTACTTC. Translation gives CASSESAGYYEQYF.